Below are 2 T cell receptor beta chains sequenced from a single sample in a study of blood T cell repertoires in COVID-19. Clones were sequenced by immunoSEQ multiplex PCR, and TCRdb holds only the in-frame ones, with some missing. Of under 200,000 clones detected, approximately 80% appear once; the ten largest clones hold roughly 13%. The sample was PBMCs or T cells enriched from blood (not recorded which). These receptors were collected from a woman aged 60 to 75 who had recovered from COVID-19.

CDR3 in amino acids: CASSFWESEAFF. CDR3 sequence (DNA): TGTGCCAGCAGCTTCTGGGAGTCAGAAGCTTTCTTT. V usage is TRBV5-6 and J usage is TRBJ1-1; D is unclear. The CDR3 has 12 residues. V dropped 2 bases and J dropped 8 bases, with 10 bases sitting between them. CDR1 is SGHDT, CDR2 YYEEEE, per germline.

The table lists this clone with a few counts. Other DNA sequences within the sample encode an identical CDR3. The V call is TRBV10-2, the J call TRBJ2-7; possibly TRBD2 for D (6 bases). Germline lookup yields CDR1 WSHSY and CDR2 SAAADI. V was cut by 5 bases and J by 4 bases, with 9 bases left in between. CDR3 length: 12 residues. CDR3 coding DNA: TGCGCCAGCAGTAGTAGCGGTTACGAGCAGTACTTC. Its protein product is CASSSSGYEQYF.